Below, 21 T cell receptor beta chains from the same sample are listed, as sequenced in a study of shared clonotypes between healthy human individuals. The method was immunoSEQ multiplex PCR; TCRdb's version includes in-frame clones alone and lacks a portion of them. The sample holds 1.5 million to 2.5 million clones, roughly 94% seen once. Naive CD8 cells lacked CD45RO and underwent positive selection for CCR7, leaving out terminally differentiated effector memory CD45RA+ cells. Sequenced input: naive CD8+ T cells sorted from blood. These receptors were obtained from a man younger than 35 in good health.

This chain links TRBV4-1 with TRBJ1-5; 9 nucleotides match TRBD1. After removal of 6 bases from V and 3 bases from J, the junction contained 3 bases not matched to a gene. Germline V CDR1 and CDR2: MGHRA, YSYEKL. The CDR3 spans 14 residues. In nucleotides, the CDR3 is TGCGCCAGCAGGGAACAGGGGGCCAATCAGCCCCAGCATTTT. Amino acid sequence: CASREQGANQPQHF.

The chain is built from TRBV10-1 and TRBJ2-7; D not resolved. The V end lost 6 bases, the J end lost 3 bases, and 12 bases lay between the germline ends. The CDR3 sequence is 13 residues long. Germline V lookup: CDR1 WNHNN, CDR2 SYGVQD (reference sequence). The CDR3 protein is CASRWISVYEQYF. CDR3 in DNA: TGCGCCAGCAGGTGGATTTCGGTCTACGAGCAGTACTTC.

V and J are TRBV4-1 and TRBJ1-5; no firm D call. V was clipped by 4 bases and J by 2 bases, with 12 bases between them. Germline V CDR1 and CDR2: MGHRA, YSYEKL. The CDR3 sequence is 15 residues long. CDR3 sequence: CASSPGRGGNQPQHF. The CDR3, as DNA: TGCGCCAGCAGCCCGGGTCGGGGAGGCAATCAGCCCCAGCATTTT.

This clone came up a few times. This sequence joins TRBV6-5 and TRBJ1-1; TRBD1 aligns across 7 bases. Looked up from germline, CDR1 is MNHEY and CDR2 is SVGAGI. The V segment lost 5 bases and the J segment 4 bases; nucleotides outside the gene matches: 7. The CDR3 is 14 amino acids. CDR3 loop: CASSLGQELTEAFF. The DNA for the CDR3 is TGTGCCAGCAGTCTTGGACAGGAGCTCACTGAAGCTTTCTTT.

The chain combines TRBV4-1 with TRBJ2-2, with TRBD2 matching over 8 bases. CDR3 length: 15 residues. V lost 4 bases, J lost 4 bases, and 5 bases stayed unmatched. From germline, CDR1 is MGHRA and CDR2 YSYEKL. CDR3 nucleotide sequence: TGCGCCAGCAGCCGGGAGGCGGGAGGCACCGGGGAGCTGTTTTTT. Amino acids: CASSREAGGTGELFF.

The chain combines TRBV30 with TRBJ2-7; 9 bases line up with TRBD1. The germline V gene has CDR1 GTSNPN and CDR2 SVGIG (reference sequence). Trimming removed 4 bases from V and 5 bases from J; junction bases left unmatched: 9. This CDR3 has 14 amino acids. CDR3 region: CAWTKGQGFHEQYF. The CDR3 DNA sequence: TGTGCCTGGACCAAGGGACAGGGTTTCCACGAGCAGTACTTC.

A remark on this clone: The same CDR3 arises from other DNA sequences in this sample as well. The chain is built from TRBV5-4 and TRBJ2-3; TRBD2 matches at 10 bases. Germline CDR1 and CDR2: SGHNT and YYREEE (reference sequence). V shed 2 bases, J shed 4 bases, and the junction held 4 bases outside the gene matches. This CDR3 is built from 15 residues. The DNA for the CDR3 is TGTGCCAGCAGCTTAGCGGGGGGGCCTGCAGATACGCAGTATTTT. It yields the protein CASSLAGGPADTQYF.

This clone has a handful of counts. The rearrangement joins TRBV5-8 to TRBJ1-5, with 9 positions matching TRBD1. Trimming removed 4 bases from V and 7 bases from J; junction bases left unmatched: 6. In germline, CDR1 is SGHTS, CDR2 YDEGEE. The CDR3 is 14 residues long. The CDR3 DNA follows: TGTGCCAGCAGCGGGACAGGGCCGGACCAGCCCCAGCATTTT. Translating it yields CASSGTGPDQPQHF.

This chain connects TRBV29-1 to TRBJ2-1; the D call may be TRBD1 or TRBD2 (5 bases each). V was trimmed by 7 bases and J by 1 base, leaving 14 bases between them. The CDR3 sequence is 14 residues long. The germline CDR1 and CDR2 sequences are SQVTM and ANQGSEA. This chain's CDR3 is CSGGWAPSYNEQFF. In DNA, the CDR3 is TGCAGCGGGGGGTGGGCGCCTTCCTACAATGAGCAGTTCTTC.

The V gene is TRBV4-1, the J gene TRBJ2-7; TRBD1 agrees at 9 bases. In germline, CDR1 is MGHRA, CDR2 YSYEKL. CDR3 length: 16 residues. Unmatched junction bases numbered 6, after V lost 3 bases and J lost 0 bases. The CDR3 coding sequence is TGCGCCAGCAGCCAGGGGACAGGGCCCAACTCCTACGAGCAGTACTTC. It is translated as CASSQGTGPNSYEQYF.

Notes on this clone: Other DNA sequences in the same sample also yield this CDR3. The genes are TRBV7-9 and TRBJ2-2; 8 bases line up with TRBD2. Germline loops: CDR1 SEHNR, CDR2 FQNEAQ (reference sequence). The V segment lost 5 bases and the J segment 5 bases; nucleotides outside the gene matches: 4. CDR3 size: 14 residues. The chain's CDR3 is CASSLAGGTGELFF. In DNA form, the CDR3 reads TGTGCCAGCAGCCTGGCGGGAGGTACCGGGGAGCTGTTTTTT.

The chain employs TRBV5-1 and TRBJ2-5; 7 positions match TRBD1. Germline V gene data show CDR1 as SGHRS and CDR2 as YFSETQ. Losses at the gene ends were 1 base for V and 2 bases for J; bases not matched to a gene: 5. The CDR3 consists of 15 residues. Written as DNA, the CDR3 is TGCGCCAGCAGCTTGCTGTCCAGGGGGCAAGAGACCCAGTACTTC. Translating it yields CASSLLSRGQETQYF.

The chain uses TRBV23-1 and TRBJ1-6; the match to TRBD1 covers 9 bases. TRBV23-1 is sorted into the ORF group, with uncertain function. This CDR3 spans 20 amino acids. V shed 2 bases and J 5 bases; nucleotides not matched to a gene: 16. The CDR3 reads CASSQASGTGPFLNNSPLHF. The CDR3 DNA is TGCGCCAGCAGTCAAGCATCCGGGACAGGGCCCTTTTTGAATAATTCACCCCTCCACTTT.

The rearrangement joins TRBV4-3 to TRBJ2-1; D is undetermined. This CDR3 contains 13 residues. V lost 0 bases and J lost 10, with 10 bases in between. CDR1 LGHNA and CDR2 YSLEER come from the germline V gene. CDR3 sequence (DNA): TGCGCCAGCAGCCAAGATCTGAGTCGGGAGCAGTTCTTC. Its protein is CASSQDLSREQFF.

The chain carries TRBV5-1 and TRBJ1-4; D perhaps matches TRBD1 (6 bases). Trimming stripped 2 bases from V and 0 bases from J, with 14 bases between. The germline gives CDR1 SGHRS, CDR2 YFSETQ. The CDR3 runs 17 residues. The CDR3 region is CASSLDPRGATNEKLFF. For the CDR3, the DNA is TGCGCCAGCAGCTTAGATCCCAGGGGTGCAACTAATGAAAAACTGTTTTTT.

The chain carries TRBV2 and TRBJ2-1, with 9 positions matching TRBD1. Germline V CDR1 and CDR2: SNHLY, FYNNEI. J lost 3 bases, V lost 1 base, and 4 bases had no gene match. The CDR3 loop spans 16 amino acids. The CDR3 region has the DNA TGTGCCAGCAGTGAAGACTGGGACAGGGTCTACAATGAGCAGTTCTTC. Translating it yields CASSEDWDRVYNEQFF.

In the case of this clone: Other DNA sequences in the sample encode the same CDR3. This chain connects TRBV7-9 to TRBJ1-4; D gene uncertain. Trimming took off 3 bases at V and 8 bases at J, with 4 bases between the two ends. The CDR3 contains 11 residues. The germline CDR1 and CDR2 sequences are SEHNR and FQNEAQ (reference sequence). The CDR3 DNA sequence: TGTGCCAGCAGCTTGAACGAAAAACTGTTTTTT. Residues: CASSLNEKLFF. Full variable domain (rest looked up from reference TRBV7-9 and TRBJ1-4): DTGVSQNPRHKITKRGQNVTFRCDPISEHNRLYWYRQTLGQGPEFLTYFQNEAQLEKSRLLSDRFSAERPKGSFSTLEIQRTEQGDSAMYLCASSLNEKLFFGSGTQLSVL.

The V gene is TRBV9, the J gene TRBJ1-1, with D hard to call. This CDR3 region has 13 residues. The germline gives CDR1 SGDLS, CDR2 YYNGEE. Trimming removed 4 bases from V and 4 bases from J, with 11 bases in between. CDR3: CASSLGIATEAFF. The CDR3 DNA reads as TGTGCCAGCAGCCTGGGGATCGCCACTGAAGCTTTCTTT.

Only one count was recorded for this clone. This chain connects TRBV19 to TRBJ1-4; D not certain. CDR3 length equals 11 residues. Germline V gene data show CDR1 as LNHDA and CDR2 as SQIVND (reference sequence). Trimming took 6 bases from V and 8 from J, leaving 7 bases between them. CDR3 region: CASRTDEKLFF. CDR3 coding DNA: TGTGCCAGTAGGACGGACGAAAAACTGTTTTTT. The complete variable domain, with remaining parts taken from reference TRBV19 and TRBJ1-4, reads DGGITQSPKYLFRKEGQNVTLSCEQNLNHDAMYWYRQDPGQGLRLIYYSQIVNDFQKGDIAEGYSVSREKKESFPLTVTSAQKNPTAFYLCASRTDEKLFFGSGTQLSVL.

The rearrangement joins TRBV5-1 to TRBJ1-3, with 8 bases fitting TRBD1. The trim removed 4 bases at V and 0 bases at J, leaving 3 bases unmatched. Per germline, CDR1 SGHRS and CDR2 YFSETQ. The length of the CDR3 is 15 residues. The CDR3 nucleotides are TGCGCCAGCAGCGAGGACAGGGACTCTGGAAACACCATATATTTT. This codes for CASSEDRDSGNTIYF.

The sample holds one count of this clone. V and J are TRBV13 and TRBJ2-1; D not certain. V was shortened by 2 bases and J by 9 bases, with 11 bases between the two germline ends. From germline, CDR1 is PRHDT and CDR2 FYEKMQ (reference sequence). This CDR3 spans 13 amino acids. Written as DNA, the CDR3 is TGTGCCAGCAGCTTAAGTGTAGTAGGTGAGCAGTTCTTC. It codes for CASSLSVVGEQFF.